The clone carrying this T cell receptor beta chain occurred once. The antigen is undetermined. The CDR3 spans 15 residues. Trimming took 7 bases from V and 5 from J, leaving 20 bases between them. Germline values: CDR1 MNHNY, CDR2 SVGAGI (reference sequence). Cells designated naive CD8 were CD45RO-negative and were positively selected for CCR7, with terminally differentiated effector memory CD45RA+ cells excluded. The data were obtained in a study of shared clonotypes between healthy human individuals. Regarding the study as a whole: With a few donors compared, around 5% of naive CD4 clonotypes were shared. Richness estimates generally favored naive over memory subsets.

TCRdb's copy holds only in-frame clones and misses some; the assay was immunoSEQ multiplex PCR. The top ten hold around 1.7% of the sample, which has a few million clones, around 95% seen once. The clonotype originates from a man between 18 and 29 years old in good health. Some clones in this sample may be carry-over from other donors' samples. The chain has TRBV6-6 and TRBJ1-2; a possible D gene is TRBD1 (6 bases). The sample consisted of naive CD8+ T cells from PBMCs. CDR3: CASTHLPGHSYGYTF. Written as DNA, the CDR3 is TGTGCCAGCACTCATCTACCGGGACACAGTTATGGCTACACCTTC.